Below are 32 T cell receptor beta chains sequenced from a single sample in a study of T cell changes during pregnancy in multiple sclerosis. Here immunoSEQ multiplex PCR was the method, and the copy in TCRdb shows in-frame clones only, minus some. Of roughly 79,000 clones in the sample, 80% to 95% were seen once. This sample comprised CD4+ T cells from peripheral blood mononuclear cells, obtained before pregnancy. The origin of the receptors is a female donor with multiple sclerosis, enrolled in a pregnancy study.

The rearrangement joins TRBV14 to TRBJ1-6; D remains unclear. V lost 1 base and J 5 bases, leaving 9 bases between the germline ends. The CDR3 runs 15 residues. The germline CDR1 and CDR2 sequences are SGHDN and FVKESK. The CDR3 sequence: CASSQVRGHNSPLHF. CDR3 DNA: TGTGCCAGCAGCCAAGTACGGGGTCATAATTCACCCCTCCACTTT. The full variable domain, rest sourced from reference TRBV14 and TRBJ1-6, is EAGVTQFPSHSVIEKGQTVTLRCDPISGHDNLYWYRRVMGKEIKFLLHFVKESKQDESGMPNNRFLAERTGGTYSTLKVQPAELEDSGVYFCASSQVRGHNSPLHFGNGTRLTVT.

This sequence joins TRBV7-2 and TRBJ1-2, with TRBD1 as a possible D gene (6 bases). V dropped 4 bases and J dropped 8 bases, with 29 bases sitting between them. Germline V gives CDR1 SGHTA, CDR2 FQGNSA. The CDR3 runs to 18 residues. For the CDR3, the DNA is TGTGCCAGCAGCTACGCCGGGCCCGGTGCGGGGGGCGGCTGGGGCTACACCTTC. Protein product: CASSYAGPGAGGGWGYTF.

The CDR3: CSASREWDTEAFF. In DNA form, the CDR3 reads TGCAGCGCTTCCAGGGAATGGGACACTGAAGCTTTCTTT. This chain links TRBV29-1 with TRBJ1-1, with D perhaps matching TRBD1 (5 bases). The CDR3 covers 13 residues. Trimming stripped 7 bases from V and 3 bases from J, with 15 bases between. Germline V gene data show CDR1 as SQVTM and CDR2 as ANQGSEA.

V and J are TRBV11-3 and TRBJ2-1; maybe TRBD1 (7 bases). The CDR3 sequence is 18 residues long. Trimming left V 2 bases short and J 4 bases short, with 21 bases between. Germline V CDR1 and CDR2: SGHNT, YENEEA. The DNA of the CDR3 is TGTGCCAGCAGCTTAATAGATATAGGAGGGGGCATTTACAATGAGCAGTTCTTC. This gives the protein CASSLIDIGGGIYNEQFF. Based on the CDR3 plus reference TRBV11-3 and TRBJ2-1, the full variable domain is EAGVVQSPRYKIIEKKQPVAFWCNPISGHNTLYWYLQNLGQGPELLIRYENEEAVDDSQLPKDRFSAERLKGVDSTLKIQPAELGDSAVYLCASSLIDIGGGIYNEQFFGPGTRLTVL.

The chain carries TRBV10-3 and TRBJ1-2; TRBD1 matches at 7 bases. Trimming cost V 4 bases and J 2 bases; bases outside gene matches: 7. The CDR3 has 15 residues. Germline V gene sequence: CDR1 ENHRY, CDR2 SYGVKD. CDR3 in amino acids: CAISGTGERNYGYTF. The CDR3 region has the DNA TGTGCCATCAGTGGAACAGGGGAAAGGAACTATGGCTACACCTTC.

The gene calls are TRBV9 and TRBJ2-7; 7 nucleotides match TRBD2. Germline V gene lookup returns CDR1 SGDLS and CDR2 YYNGEE. The CDR3 runs to 14 residues. After removal of 0 bases from V and 4 bases from J, the junction contained 4 bases not matched to a gene. This CDR3 reads CASSVDERGYEQYF. Here the CDR3 DNA reads TGTGCCAGCAGCGTAGATGAGCGGGGTTACGAGCAGTACTTC.

The chain joins TRBV16 to TRBJ2-3; 7 bases are a match to TRBD2. The CDR3 is made up of 16 amino acids. Per germline, CDR1 KGHSY and CDR2 FQNENV. Trimming cost V 4 bases and J 3 bases; bases outside gene matches: 10. CDR3 residues: CASSRMGRGGTDTQYF. CDR3 DNA: TGTGCCAGCAGCCGCATGGGGCGCGGGGGAACAGATACGCAGTATTTT.

The chain carries TRBV10-3 and TRBJ2-3, with TRBD2 identical over 8 bases. The J segment lost 5 bases and the V segment lost 10 bases, leaving 11 bases of the junction unmatched. The germline CDR1 and CDR2 sequences are ENHRY and SYGVKD. The CDR3 runs 14 residues. CDR3 amino acids: CATSQAGVQDTQYF. In DNA, the CDR3 is TGTGCCACCAGCCAAGCGGGAGTCCAAGATACGCAGTATTTT.

The chain has TRBV4-1 and TRBJ1-2, with D tentatively TRBD1 (5 bases). The CDR3 length is 15 residues. Germline CDR1 is MGHRA and CDR2 is YSYEKL. V was trimmed by 4 bases and J by 2 bases, leaving 14 bases between them. CDR3 residues: CASSPQGSGNYGYTF. For the CDR3, the DNA is TGCGCCAGCAGCCCCCAGGGATCCGGGAACTATGGCTACACCTTC.

The V and J genes are TRBV18 and TRBJ2-3; D not certain. Germline V lookup: CDR1 KGHSH, CDR2 LQKENI. The CDR3 contains 13 residues. V dropped 2 bases and J dropped 5 bases, with 8 bases sitting between them. CDR3 amino acids: CASSPNFRDTQYF. Written as DNA, the CDR3 is TGTGCCAGCTCACCAAACTTCCGAGATACGCAGTATTTT.

The V and J genes are TRBV25-1 and TRBJ1-1, with D tentatively TRBD1 (5 bases). Per germline, CDR1 MGHDK and CDR2 SYGVNS. V was shortened by 7 bases and J by 1 base, with 13 bases between the two germline ends. This CDR3 region has 14 residues. CDR3 region: CASNGGSRNTEAFF. In DNA, the CDR3 is TGTGCCAGCAATGGGGGGTCCCGGAACACTGAAGCTTTCTTT.

CDR3 sequence (DNA): TGCGCCAGCAGCTCGGGACTAGCGGGAGGAACCTACAATGAGCAGTTCTTC. This sequence encodes CASSSGLAGGTYNEQFF. This chain joins TRBV5-1 and TRBJ2-1; 15 bases are shared with TRBD2. Trimming cost V 3 bases and J 2 bases; bases outside gene matches: 3. The CDR3 covers 17 residues. Germline CDR1 reads SGHRS; CDR2 reads YFSETQ. Drawing the rest from reference TRBV5-1 and TRBJ2-1, the complete variable domain is KAGVTQTPRYLIKTRGQQVTLSCSPISGHRSVSWYQQTPGQGLQFLFEYFSETQRNKGNFPGRFSGRQFSNSRSEMNVSTLELGDSALYLCASSSGLAGGTYNEQFFGPGTRLTVL.

The J gene is TRBJ1-1, the V gene TRBV25-1; D is possibly TRBD1 (6 bases). The V end lost 6 bases, the J end lost 6 bases, and 14 bases lay between the germline ends. The CDR3 contains 13 residues. The germline gives CDR1 MGHDK, CDR2 SYGVNS. CDR3 residues: CASREQGRAEAFF. The CDR3 DNA reads as TGTGCCAGCAGGGAACAGGGTCGCGCTGAAGCTTTCTTT.

V is TRBV4-1 and J is TRBJ2-1; 7 nucleotides agree with TRBD1. Germline CDR1 reads MGHRA; CDR2 reads YSYEKL. The CDR3 extends over 13 amino acids. The trim removed 0 bases at V and 15 bases at J, leaving 8 bases unmatched. CDR3 protein: CASSQDLKGAAFF. CDR3 bases: TGCGCCAGCAGCCAAGACCTCAAGGGGGCAGCGTTCTTC.

The V call is TRBV6-1, the J call TRBJ2-7, with 9 bases identical to TRBD1. CDR1 MNHNS and CDR2 SASEGT come from the germline V gene. CDR3 length: 15 residues. Trimming took 7 bases from V and 12 from J; bases not matched to a gene: 19. CDR3: CASTYSGTGPHSGYF. In DNA, the CDR3 is TGTGCCAGCACATATTCCGGGACAGGGCCCCACTCAGGGTACTTC.

The chain employs TRBV11-1 and TRBJ2-1; 7 bases match TRBD2. V lost 5 bases, J lost 13 bases, and 11 bases stayed unmatched. CDR1 is SGHAT and CDR2 is FQDESV in the germline V gene (reference sequence). The CDR3 runs to 13 residues. CDR3 residues: CASSRLGGSYQFF. The CDR3 bases are TGTGCCAGCAGCCGACTGGGAGGGAGTTACCAGTTCTTC.

This clone was picked up a small number of times. This sequence joins TRBV19 and TRBJ1-1; no reliable D call. Between the trimmed V and J ends, which lost 0 bases and 3 bases, there was a span of 5 bases. The CDR3 contains 13 residues. Germline V lookup: CDR1 LNHDA, CDR2 SQIVND (reference sequence). This CDR3 reads CASSIDGDTEAFF. The CDR3 nucleotides read TGTGCCAGTAGTATAGACGGGGACACTGAAGCTTTCTTT.

This rearrangement joins TRBV2 to TRBJ2-2, with 8 nucleotides matching TRBD2. CDR3 length equals 15 residues. V lost 4 bases to trimming and J lost 5 bases; unmatched junction nucleotides: 6. Germline CDR1 is SNHLY and CDR2 is FYNNEI. CDR3 region: CASSANGGETGELFF. The CDR3 coding sequence is TGTGCCAGCAGTGCTAACGGGGGGGAAACCGGGGAGCTGTTTTTT.

This chain uses TRBV4-1 with TRBJ1-2, with TRBD1 matching 9 bases. Germline assignment: CDR1 MGHRA and CDR2 YSYEKL. The V segment lost 0 bases and the J segment 2 bases; nucleotides outside the gene matches: 7. There are 17 residues in the CDR3. CDR3 protein: CASSQESTGGLNYGYTF. CDR3 nucleotide sequence: TGCGCCAGCAGCCAAGAGTCGACAGGGGGGCTGAACTATGGCTACACCTTC.

V is TRBV9 and J is TRBJ1-1; D not certain. V was trimmed by 0 bases and J by 5 bases, leaving 11 bases between them. The CDR3 contains 14 residues. Germline CDR1 SGDLS, CDR2 YYNGEE. The CDR3 bases are TGTGCCAGCAGCGTAGAGGGAGTAAGGACTGAAGCTTTCTTT. Protein sequence: CASSVEGVRTEAFF.

This chain connects TRBV5-4 to TRBJ1-2, with D unresolved. V was cut by 0 bases and J by 1 base, with 13 bases left in between. Germline CDR1 is SGHNT and CDR2 is YYREEE (reference sequence). The CDR3 consists of 16 residues. The CDR3 region is CASSLESGVDNYGYTF. The DNA of the CDR3 is TGTGCCAGCAGCTTGGAATCCGGGGTAGATAACTATGGCTACACCTTC.

This chain joins TRBV28 and TRBJ2-3; TRBD1 agrees at 7 bases. This CDR3 spans 16 amino acids. Germline CDR1 is MDHEN and CDR2 is SYDVKM. The trim removed 6 bases at V and 1 base at J, leaving 10 bases unmatched. For the CDR3, the DNA is TGTGCCAGCAGCCTGACAGGGAAAGGGGGCACAGATACGCAGTATTTT. Its protein product is CASSLTGKGGTDTQYF.

This chain joins TRBV6-5 and TRBJ2-3; D perhaps matches TRBD2 (6 bases). The CDR3 has 12 residues. CDR1 and CDR2 from the germline V gene are MNHEY and SVGAGI. The V end was cut by 2 bases, the J end by 8 bases, with 8 bases between. The CDR3 loop reads CASSYRGITQYF. For the CDR3, the DNA is TGTGCCAGCAGTTACCGGGGGATTACGCAGTATTTT.

The chain joins TRBV5-1 to TRBJ2-2; TRBD1 might be the D (6 bases). This CDR3 has 13 amino acids. V was clipped by 4 bases and J by 7 bases, with 11 bases between them. Germline assignment: CDR1 SGHRS and CDR2 YFSETQ. The CDR3 region has the DNA TGCGCCAGCAGCACAGGGTATGGCGGGGAGCTGTTTTTT. It translates to CASSTGYGGELFF.

The chain uses TRBV4-3 and TRBJ2-6; possible D gene TRBD2, 6 bases. The CDR3 extends over 17 amino acids. Germline CDR1 LGHNA, CDR2 YSLEER. V lost 0 bases to trimming and J lost 2 bases, with 11 bases between them. The CDR3 sequence is CASSQDVGGTGANVLTF. The CDR3 DNA sequence: TGCGCCAGCAGCCAAGATGTCGGGGGAACTGGGGCCAACGTCCTGACTTTC.

The chain joins TRBV6-1 to TRBJ2-7; TRBD2 might be the D (5 bases). The CDR3 is 13 amino acids. Per the germline V gene, CDR1 is MNHNS and CDR2 is SASEGT. V shed 7 bases and J shed 1 base, with 11 bases lying between them. The CDR3 region is CASINGVSYEQYF. Here the CDR3 DNA reads TGTGCCAGCATTAACGGGGTTTCCTACGAGCAGTACTTC.

J is TRBJ1-2 and V is TRBV7-8, with a possible D match to TRBD1 (5 bases). From germline, CDR1 is SGHVS and CDR2 FQNEAQ. The CDR3 covers 15 residues. Trimming removed 5 bases from V and 7 bases from J, with 20 bases in between. The CDR3 sequence: CASSPPGLRSGGYTF. Here the CDR3 DNA reads TGTGCCAGCAGCCCACCGGGACTCAGGTCGGGTGGCTACACCTTC.

This chain connects TRBV28 to TRBJ2-7, with TRBD2 as a possible D gene (6 bases). The CDR3 spans 11 residues. Germline V CDR1 and CDR2: MDHEN, SYDVKM. The V end was cut by 2 bases, the J end by 7 bases, with 6 bases between. This chain's CDR3 is CASSLGGEQYF. CDR3 sequence (DNA): TGTGCCAGCAGTTTAGGGGGGGAGCAGTACTTC. The variable domain in full, completed from reference TRBV28 and TRBJ2-7, reads DVKVTQSSRYLVKRTGEKVFLECVQDMDHENMFWYRQDPGLGLRLIYFSYDVKMKEKGDIPEGYSVSREKKERFSLILESASTNQTSMYLCASSLGGEQYFGPGTRLTVT.

The chain couples TRBV30 to TRBJ1-6; 9 nucleotides align to TRBD1. CDR3 size: 14 residues. V lost 2 bases, J lost 10 bases, and 6 bases stayed unmatched. From germline, CDR1 is GTSNPN and CDR2 SVGIG (reference sequence). The CDR3 here is CAWSYRGLGSPLHF. CDR3 bases: TGTGCCTGGAGTTACAGGGGGCTAGGATCACCCCTCCACTTT.

In this sample, this clone turned up once. The V and J genes are TRBV19 and TRBJ1-5; 10 positions match TRBD1. The germline V gene encodes CDR1 LNHDA and CDR2 SQIVND (reference sequence). Germline trimming cut 6 bases from V and 3 bases from J; bases unmatched to any gene: 8. CDR3 length: 16 residues. The CDR3 is CASSYFGQGDNQPQHF. Here the CDR3 DNA reads TGTGCCAGTAGCTACTTCGGACAGGGGGACAATCAGCCCCAGCATTTT.

This clone occurred a few times. The CDR3 DNA reads as TGTGCCATCAGTTTACAGGGGAATTCACCCCTCCACTTT. Amino acid sequence: CAISLQGNSPLHF. The chain has TRBV10-3 and TRBJ1-6; 7 nucleotides line up with TRBD1. The trim removed 5 bases at V and 7 bases at J, leaving 2 bases unmatched. Germline V lookup: CDR1 ENHRY, CDR2 SYGVKD. The CDR3 spans 13 residues.

This clone appeared a few times. V is TRBV6-5 and J is TRBJ1-6; D gene uncertain. The CDR3 has 13 amino acids. Germline loops: CDR1 MNHEY, CDR2 SVGAGI. With 5 bases removed from V and 10 bases from J, the gap between germline ends came to 12 bases. The CDR3 is CASSPTGSSPLHF. The CDR3, as DNA: TGTGCCAGCAGTCCCACGGGGTCCTCACCCCTCCACTTT.